Detailed here is one T cell receptor beta chain. Antigen unknown. The CDR3 sequence is 17 residues long. J was trimmed by 4 bases and V by 4 bases; bases with no gene match: 12. Germline CDR1 and CDR2: MNHNS and SASEGT. Measured with immunoSEQ multiplex PCR; TCRdb has only the in-frame clones, and not every one. The data contain roughly 120,000 clones, 86% of them singletons. The data derive from a study of cytomegalovirus exposure and HLA in healthy donors. Study-wide results and caveats: Most sequenced TCRs were rare (though some public TCRs occurred in many donors).

The sample comprised PBMCs. The chain uses TRBV6-1 and TRBJ1-4, with 7 bases matching TRBD1. The sequence was collected from a man aged 18 to 30 in good health and CMV-seronegative. The chain's CDR3 is CASSGNRGYSGNEKLFF. CDR3 bases: TGTGCCAGCAGTGGAAACAGGGGATATTCGGGTAATGAAAAACTGTTTTTT.